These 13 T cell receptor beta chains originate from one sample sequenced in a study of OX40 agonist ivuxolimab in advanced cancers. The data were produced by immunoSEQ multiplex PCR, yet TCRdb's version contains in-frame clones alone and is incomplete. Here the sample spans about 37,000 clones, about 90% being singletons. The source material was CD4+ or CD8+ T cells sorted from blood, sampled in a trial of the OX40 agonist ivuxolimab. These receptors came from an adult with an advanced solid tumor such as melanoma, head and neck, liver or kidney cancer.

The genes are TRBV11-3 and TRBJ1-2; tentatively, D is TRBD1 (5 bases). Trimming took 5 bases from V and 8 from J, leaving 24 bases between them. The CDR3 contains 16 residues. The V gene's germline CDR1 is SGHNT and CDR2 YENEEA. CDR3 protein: CASSPRPGRGSEGYTF. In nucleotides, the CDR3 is TGTGCCAGCAGCCCACGCCCGGGACGGGGGAGTGAAGGCTACACCTTC. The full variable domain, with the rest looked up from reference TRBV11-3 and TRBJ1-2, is EAGVVQSPRYKIIEKKQPVAFWCNPISGHNTLYWYLQNLGQGPELLIRYENEEAVDDSQLPKDRFSAERLKGVDSTLKIQPAELGDSAVYLCASSPRPGRGSEGYTFGSGTRLTVV.

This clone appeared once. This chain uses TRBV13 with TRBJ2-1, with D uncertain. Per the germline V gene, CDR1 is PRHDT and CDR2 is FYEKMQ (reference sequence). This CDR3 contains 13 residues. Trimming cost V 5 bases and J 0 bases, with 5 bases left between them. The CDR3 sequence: CASSPISYNEQFF. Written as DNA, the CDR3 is TGTGCCAGCAGCCCCATCTCCTACAATGAGCAGTTCTTC.

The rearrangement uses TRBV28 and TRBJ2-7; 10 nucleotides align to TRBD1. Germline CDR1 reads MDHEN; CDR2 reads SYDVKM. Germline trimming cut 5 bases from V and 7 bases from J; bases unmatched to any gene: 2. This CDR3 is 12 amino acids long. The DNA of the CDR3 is TGTGCCAGCAGTGGGACAGGGGTGGAGCAGTACTTC. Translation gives CASSGTGVEQYF.

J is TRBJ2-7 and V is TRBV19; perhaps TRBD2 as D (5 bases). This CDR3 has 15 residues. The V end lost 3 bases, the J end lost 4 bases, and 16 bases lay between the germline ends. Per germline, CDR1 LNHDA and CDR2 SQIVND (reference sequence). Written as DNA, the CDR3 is TGTGCCAGTAGTATCGGGCTAGCAATAGGATACGAGCAGTACTTC. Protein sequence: CASSIGLAIGYEQYF.

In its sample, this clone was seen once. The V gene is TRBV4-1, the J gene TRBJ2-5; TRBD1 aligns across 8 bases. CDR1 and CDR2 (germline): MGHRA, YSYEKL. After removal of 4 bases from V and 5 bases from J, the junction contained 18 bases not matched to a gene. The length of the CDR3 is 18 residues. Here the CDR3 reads CASSPPPPHTGGRETQYF. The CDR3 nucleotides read TGCGCCAGCAGCCCGCCCCCACCTCATACAGGGGGTCGGGAGACCCAGTACTTC.

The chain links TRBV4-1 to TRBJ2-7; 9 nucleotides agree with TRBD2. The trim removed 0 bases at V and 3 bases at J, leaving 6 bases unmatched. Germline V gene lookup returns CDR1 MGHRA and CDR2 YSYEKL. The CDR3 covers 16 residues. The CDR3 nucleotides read TGCGCCAGCAGCCAAGATACAGCGGGAGGTCGCTACGAGCAGTACTTC. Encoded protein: CASSQDTAGGRYEQYF.

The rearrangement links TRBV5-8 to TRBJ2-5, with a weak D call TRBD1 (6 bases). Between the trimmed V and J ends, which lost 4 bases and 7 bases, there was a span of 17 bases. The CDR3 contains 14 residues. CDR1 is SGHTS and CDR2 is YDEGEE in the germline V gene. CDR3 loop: CASSPTPGDGTQYF. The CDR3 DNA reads TGTGCCAGCAGCCCTACCCCAGGGGATGGGACCCAGTACTTC.

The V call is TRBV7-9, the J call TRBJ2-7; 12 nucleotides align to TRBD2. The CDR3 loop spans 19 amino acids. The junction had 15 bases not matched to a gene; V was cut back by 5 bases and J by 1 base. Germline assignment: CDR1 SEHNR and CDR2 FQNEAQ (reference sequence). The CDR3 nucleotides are TGTGCCAGCAGCGACCTTTCGATCCTACTAGCGGGAGGTTCCTACGAGCAGTACTTC. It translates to CASSDLSILLAGGSYEQYF.

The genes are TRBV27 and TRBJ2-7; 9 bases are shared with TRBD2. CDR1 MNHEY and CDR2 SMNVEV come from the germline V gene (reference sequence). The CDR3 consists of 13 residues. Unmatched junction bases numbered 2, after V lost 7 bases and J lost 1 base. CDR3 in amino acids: CASKRGESYEQYF. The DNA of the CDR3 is TGTGCCAGCAAGCGGGGGGAATCCTACGAGCAGTACTTC.

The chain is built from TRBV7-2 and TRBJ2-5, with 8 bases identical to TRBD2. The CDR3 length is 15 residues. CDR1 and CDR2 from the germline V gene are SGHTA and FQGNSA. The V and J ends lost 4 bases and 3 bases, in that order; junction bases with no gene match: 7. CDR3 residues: CASSSLAGFKETQYF. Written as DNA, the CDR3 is TGTGCCAGCAGCTCCTTAGCGGGATTCAAAGAGACCCAGTACTTC.

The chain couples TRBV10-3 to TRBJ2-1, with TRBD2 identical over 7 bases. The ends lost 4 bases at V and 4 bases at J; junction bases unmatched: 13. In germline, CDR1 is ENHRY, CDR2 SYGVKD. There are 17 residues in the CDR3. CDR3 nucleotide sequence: TGTGCCATCAGTGGTTGGCTAGCGGTGGAACGGTACAATGAGCAGTTCTTC. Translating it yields CAISGWLAVERYNEQFF.

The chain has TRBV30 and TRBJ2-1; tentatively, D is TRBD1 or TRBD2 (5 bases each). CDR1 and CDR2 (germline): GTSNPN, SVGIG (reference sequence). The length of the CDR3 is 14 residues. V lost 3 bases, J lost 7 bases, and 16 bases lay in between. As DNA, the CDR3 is TGTGCCTGGAGCTTATGGGGGTTCAGGAATGAGCAGTTCTTC. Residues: CAWSLWGFRNEQFF.

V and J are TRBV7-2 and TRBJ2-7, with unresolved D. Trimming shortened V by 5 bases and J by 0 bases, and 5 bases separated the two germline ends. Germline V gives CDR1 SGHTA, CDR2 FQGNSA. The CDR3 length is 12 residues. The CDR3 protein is CASSTGSYEQYF. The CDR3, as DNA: TGTGCCAGCAGCACCGGCTCCTACGAGCAGTACTTC.